This entry concerns a single T cell receptor (beta chain). Its cognate antigen is unknown. The sample is drawn from a study of shared clonotypes between healthy human individuals. General study points: Among several donors, roughly 5% of naive CD4 clonotypes were found in common.

This CDR3 contains 16 residues. V gave up 4 bases and J gave up 6 bases, with 22 bases separating them. Germline lookup yields CDR1 MGHRA and CDR2 YSYEKL. CD45RO-negative cells were positively selected for CCR7, leaving out terminally differentiated effector memory CD45RA+ cells. Sorted-subset replicate PCR reactions contained approximately 190 ng DNA, corresponding to tens of thousands of T cell genomes. Original data processing: ImmunoSEQ junction-only sequences lacked quality scores, so their filtering differed. Assay: immunoSEQ multiplex PCR; the TCRdb copy retains only in-frame clones and omits some. The D gene and trimming were derived from the DNA, and the V and J assignments and clone size from that table. The sample has some 2.1 million clones, about 94% seen once.

The sample was naive CD8+ T cells sorted from blood. This clonotype originated in a young man in good health. The chain uses TRBV4-1 and TRBJ2-7; D is perhaps TRBD1 or TRBD2 (5 bases each). CDR3 protein: CASSPEPGTVFSEQYF. The CDR3 DNA reads as TGCGCCAGCAGCCCAGAACCCGGGACGGTCTTCTCCGAGCAGTACTTC.